The rows below give T cell receptor beta chains drawn from one sample of a study of shared clonotypes between healthy human individuals. The table came from immunoSEQ multiplex PCR; TCRdb's copy has only in-frame clones and leaves some out. The table lists about 2 million clones, 85% to 95% of them singletons, with 0.1% to 0.15% in the top ten. Sequenced material: naive CD4+ T cells sorted from blood. All receptors come from a man aged 18-30 years in good health. CDR3s include the opening cysteine and the closing phenylalanine or tryptophan. Rows give clone size only sometimes, using once, few, many, or a class for an expanded clone.

.,TRBJ2-3,TRBV21-1,16,CASSKAIRASTDTQYF
.,TRBJ2-5,TRBV29-1,15,CSVDERSSWGETQYF
once,TRBJ2-1,TRBV6-5,15,CASSYMAGGSNEQFF
.,TRBJ1-1,TRBV6-1,15,CASSEERGGKPEAFF
.,TRBJ2-7,TRBV6-1,15,CASSTQGGLTYEQYF
.,TRBJ2-7,TRBV29-1,13,CSVEGQGTYEQYF
.,TRBJ2-7,TRBV6-5,13,CASSRTTTYEQYF
.,TRBJ1-4,TRBV28,14,CASSGGQGREKLFF
.,TRBJ1-1,TRBV28,14,CASSEHGRGSEAFF
once,TRBJ1-1,TRBV10-2,15,CASRVPTAMNTEAFF
.,TRBJ1-2,TRBV25-1,14,CATSSLAGGDGYTF
.,TRBJ1-1,TRBV2,13,CASSEVLNTEAFF
.,TRBJ2-7,TRBV18,16,CASSPPASGAFYEQYF
.,TRBJ2-1,TRBV2,16,CASTELEGRIKNEQFF
.,TRBJ2-4,TRBV9,16,CASSVGPPEAKNIQYF
.,TRBJ1-2,TRBV19,13,CASSIQGIGGYTF
.,TRBJ2-1,TRBV5-1,12,CASSFTADEQFF
.,TRBJ1-1,TRBV9,14,CASSAGQGRTEAFF
.,TRBJ1-3,TRBV6-1,17,CASSERTLTLSGNTIYF
.,TRBJ2-1,TRBV30,14,CAWRPGLAANEQFF
.,TRBJ2-3,TRBV4-3,14,CASRTGGAPDTQYF
.,TRBJ1-5,TRBV7-3,14,CASSLLGIGQPQHF
.,TRBJ1-3,TRBV7-2,13,CASSASSGNTIYF
.,TRBJ1-4,TRBV4-1,14,CASSQSGTNEKLFF
.,TRBJ2-1,TRBV5-1,17,CASSYEKAGSSYNEQFF
.,TRBJ1-1,TRBV9,12,CASSVETGQAFF
.,TRBJ2-7,TRBV28,12,CASSYPLEKQYF
.,TRBJ2-7,TRBV7-2,12,CASSLGGSEQYF
.,TRBJ1-2,TRBV2,13,CASTAMDRVGYTF
once,TRBJ1-1,TRBV5-1,16,CASSLGAGTDSPEAFF
.,TRBJ2-5,TRBV9,14,CASSVGILEETQYF
.,TRBJ1-1,TRBV11-1,13,CASSPRMNTEAFF
.,TRBJ2-3,TRBV5-8,12,CASSPRLATQYF
.,TRBJ2-1,TRBV5-4,14,CASSLGWDRNEQFF
.,TRBJ1-4,TRBV10-3,14,CAIRGADVNEKLFF
.,TRBJ1-2,TRBV14,17,CASSRRQGELGDYGYTF
.,TRBJ1-1,TRBV6-6,12,CASIGGSTEAFF
.,TRBJ2-3,TRBV18,16,CASSPLREVGTDTQYF